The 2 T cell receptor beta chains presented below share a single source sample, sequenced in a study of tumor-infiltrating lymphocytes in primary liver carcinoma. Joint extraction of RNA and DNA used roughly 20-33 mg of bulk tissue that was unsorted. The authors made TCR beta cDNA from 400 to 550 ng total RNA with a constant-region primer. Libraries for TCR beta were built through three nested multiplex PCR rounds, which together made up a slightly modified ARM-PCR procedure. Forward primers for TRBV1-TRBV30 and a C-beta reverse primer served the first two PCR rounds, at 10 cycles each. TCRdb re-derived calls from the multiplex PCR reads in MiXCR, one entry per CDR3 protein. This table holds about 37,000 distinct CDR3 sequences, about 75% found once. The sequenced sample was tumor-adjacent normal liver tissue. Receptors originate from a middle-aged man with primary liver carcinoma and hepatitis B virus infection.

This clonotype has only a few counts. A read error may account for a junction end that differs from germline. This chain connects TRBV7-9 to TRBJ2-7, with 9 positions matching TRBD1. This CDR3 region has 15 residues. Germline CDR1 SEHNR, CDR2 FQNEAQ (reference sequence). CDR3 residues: CTSSQTGTGKRQQYF. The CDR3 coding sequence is TGTACCAGCAGCCAAACCGGGACAGGGAAGCGTCAGCAGTATTTC.

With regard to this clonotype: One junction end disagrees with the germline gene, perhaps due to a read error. Here the CDR3 reads CASTRSWRSNQPQHF. The CDR3, as DNA: TGTGCCAGCACCCGTAGCTGGAGGAGCAATCAGCCTCAGCATTTT. The V gene is TRBV6-6, the J gene TRBJ1-5; D not certain. CDR1 MNHNY and CDR2 SVGAGI come from the germline V gene (reference sequence). The CDR3 length is 15 residues.